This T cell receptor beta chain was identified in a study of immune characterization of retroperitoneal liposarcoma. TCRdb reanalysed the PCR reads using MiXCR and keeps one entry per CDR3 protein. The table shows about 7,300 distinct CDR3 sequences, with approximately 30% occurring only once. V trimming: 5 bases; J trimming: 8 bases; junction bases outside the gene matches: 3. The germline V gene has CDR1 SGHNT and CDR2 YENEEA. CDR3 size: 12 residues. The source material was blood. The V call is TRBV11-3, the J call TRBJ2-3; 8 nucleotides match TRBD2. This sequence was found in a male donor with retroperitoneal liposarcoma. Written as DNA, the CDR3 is TGTGCCAGCAGCCCAGCGGGAGCTACGCAGTATTTT. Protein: CASSPAGATQYF.